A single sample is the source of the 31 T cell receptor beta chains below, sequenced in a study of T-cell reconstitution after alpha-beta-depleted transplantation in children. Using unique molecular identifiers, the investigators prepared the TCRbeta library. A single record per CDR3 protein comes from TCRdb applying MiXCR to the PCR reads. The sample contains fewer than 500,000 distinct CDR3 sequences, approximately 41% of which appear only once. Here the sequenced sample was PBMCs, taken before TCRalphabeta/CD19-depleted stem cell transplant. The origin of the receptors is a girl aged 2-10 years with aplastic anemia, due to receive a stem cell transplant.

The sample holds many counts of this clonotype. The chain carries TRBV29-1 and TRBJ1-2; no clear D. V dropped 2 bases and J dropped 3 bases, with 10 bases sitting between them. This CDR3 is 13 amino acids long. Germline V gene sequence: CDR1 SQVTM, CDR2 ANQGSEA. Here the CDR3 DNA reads TGCAGCGTTGAACGGGGTCGTTACTATGGCTACACCTTC. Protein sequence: CSVERGRYYGYTF.

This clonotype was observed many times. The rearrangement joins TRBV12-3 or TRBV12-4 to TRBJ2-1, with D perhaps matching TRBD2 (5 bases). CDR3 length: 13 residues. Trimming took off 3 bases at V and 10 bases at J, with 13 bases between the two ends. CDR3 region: CASSFGPGNEQFF. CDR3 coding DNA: TGTGCCAGCAGTTTCGGCCCGGGGAACGAGCAGTTCTTC.

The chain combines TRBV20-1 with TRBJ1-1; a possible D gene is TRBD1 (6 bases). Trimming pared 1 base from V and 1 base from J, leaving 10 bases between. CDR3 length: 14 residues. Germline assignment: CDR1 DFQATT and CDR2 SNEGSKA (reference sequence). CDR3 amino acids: CSARVGTSNTEAFF. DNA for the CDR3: TGCAGTGCTAGAGTCGGGACATCGAACACTGAAGCTTTCTTT.

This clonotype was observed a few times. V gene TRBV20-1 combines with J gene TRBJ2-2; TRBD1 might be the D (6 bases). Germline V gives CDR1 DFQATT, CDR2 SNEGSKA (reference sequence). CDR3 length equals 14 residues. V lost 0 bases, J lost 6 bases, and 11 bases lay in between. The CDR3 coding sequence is TGCAGTGCTAGAGATATTACAGGGCCCGGGGAGCTGTTTTTT. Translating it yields CSARDITGPGELFF.

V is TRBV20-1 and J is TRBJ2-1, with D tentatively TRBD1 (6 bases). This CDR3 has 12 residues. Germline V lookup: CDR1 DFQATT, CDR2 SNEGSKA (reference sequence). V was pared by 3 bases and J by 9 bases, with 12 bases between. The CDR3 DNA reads TGCAGTGCTAGGGTGACAGGTGTTGAGCAGTTCTTC. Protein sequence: CSARVTGVEQFF.

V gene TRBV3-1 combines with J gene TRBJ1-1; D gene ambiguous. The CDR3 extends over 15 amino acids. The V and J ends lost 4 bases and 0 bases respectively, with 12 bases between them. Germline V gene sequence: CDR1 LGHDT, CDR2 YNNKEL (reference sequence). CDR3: CASSRGGRMNTEAFF. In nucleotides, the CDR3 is TGTGCCAGCAGCCGGGGAGGACGCATGAACACTGAAGCTTTCTTT.

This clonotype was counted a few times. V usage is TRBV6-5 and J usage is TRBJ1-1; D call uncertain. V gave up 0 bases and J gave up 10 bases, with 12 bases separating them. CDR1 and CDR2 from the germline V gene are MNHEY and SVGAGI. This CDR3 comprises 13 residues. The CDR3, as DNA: TGTGCCAGCAGTTACTCGGCAGGCTTTCGAGCTTTCTTT. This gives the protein CASSYSAGFRAFF.

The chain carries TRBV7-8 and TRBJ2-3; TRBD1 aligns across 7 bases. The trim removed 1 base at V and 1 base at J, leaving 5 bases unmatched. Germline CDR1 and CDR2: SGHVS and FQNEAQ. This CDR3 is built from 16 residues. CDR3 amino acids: CASSLDPGGGTDTQYF. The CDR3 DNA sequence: TGTGCCAGCAGCTTAGATCCAGGGGGTGGCACAGATACGCAGTATTTT.

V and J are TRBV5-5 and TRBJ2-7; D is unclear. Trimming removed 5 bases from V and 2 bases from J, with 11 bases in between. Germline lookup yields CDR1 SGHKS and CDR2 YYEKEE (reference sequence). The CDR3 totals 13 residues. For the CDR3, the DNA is TGTGCCAGCAGGGCCGGGCCTGCCTACGAGCAGTACTTC. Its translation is CASRAGPAYEQYF.

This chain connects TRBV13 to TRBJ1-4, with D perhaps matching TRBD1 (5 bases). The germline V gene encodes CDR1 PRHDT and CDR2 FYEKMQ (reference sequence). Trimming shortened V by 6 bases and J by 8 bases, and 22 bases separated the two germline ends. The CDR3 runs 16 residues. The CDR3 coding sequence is TGTGCCAGCAGTACGCGATCGACAGACTCCCGAGAAAAACTGTTTTTT. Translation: CASSTRSTDSREKLFF.

CDR3 in DNA: TGCGCCAGCGCACAAGACAGGGGTTACGAGCAGTACTTC. This sequence encodes CASAQDRGYEQYF. The chain has TRBV4-1 and TRBJ2-7, with TRBD1 matching 8 bases. Unmatched junction bases numbered 7, after V lost 8 bases and J lost 4 bases. There are 13 residues in the CDR3. CDR1 is MGHRA, CDR2 YSYEKL, per germline.

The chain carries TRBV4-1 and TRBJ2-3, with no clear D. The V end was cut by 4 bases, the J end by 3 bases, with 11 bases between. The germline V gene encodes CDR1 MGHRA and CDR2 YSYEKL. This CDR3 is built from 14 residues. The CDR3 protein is CASSPNPLTDTQYF. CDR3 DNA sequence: TGCGCCAGCAGCCCAAACCCTCTAACAGATACGCAGTATTTT.

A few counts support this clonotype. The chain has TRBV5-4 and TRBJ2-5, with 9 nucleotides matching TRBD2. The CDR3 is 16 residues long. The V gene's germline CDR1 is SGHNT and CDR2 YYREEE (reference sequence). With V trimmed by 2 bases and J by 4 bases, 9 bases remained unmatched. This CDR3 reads CASSFAGGPIRETQYF. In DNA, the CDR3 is TGTGCCAGCAGCTTCGCGGGAGGGCCGATCCGAGAGACCCAGTACTTC.

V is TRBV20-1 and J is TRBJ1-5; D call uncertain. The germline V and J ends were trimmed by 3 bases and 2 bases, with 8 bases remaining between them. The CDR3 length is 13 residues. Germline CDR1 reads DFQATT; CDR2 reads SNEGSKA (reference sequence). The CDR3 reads CSASDPGNQPQHF. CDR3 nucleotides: TGCAGTGCTAGTGATCCTGGCAATCAGCCCCAGCATTTT.

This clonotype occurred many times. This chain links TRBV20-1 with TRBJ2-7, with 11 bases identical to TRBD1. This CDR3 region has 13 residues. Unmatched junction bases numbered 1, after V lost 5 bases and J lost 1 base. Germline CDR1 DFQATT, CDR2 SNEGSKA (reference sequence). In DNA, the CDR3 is TGCAGTGCTGGACAGGGGGCGTCCTACGAGCAGTACTTC. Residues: CSAGQGASYEQYF.

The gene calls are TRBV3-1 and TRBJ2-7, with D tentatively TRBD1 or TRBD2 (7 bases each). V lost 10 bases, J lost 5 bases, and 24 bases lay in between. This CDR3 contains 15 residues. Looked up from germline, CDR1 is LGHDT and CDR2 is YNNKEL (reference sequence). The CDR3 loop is CATSLQGVRGNEQYF. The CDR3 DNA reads TGTGCCACCTCCCTCCAGGGGGTGCGGGGGAACGAGCAGTACTTC.

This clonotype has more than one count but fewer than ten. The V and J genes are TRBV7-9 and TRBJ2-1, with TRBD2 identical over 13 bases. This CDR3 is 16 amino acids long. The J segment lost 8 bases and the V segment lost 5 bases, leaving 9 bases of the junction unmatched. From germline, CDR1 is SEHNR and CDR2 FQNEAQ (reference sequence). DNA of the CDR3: TGTGCCAGCAGCCCGTCGGGGACTAGCGGGATCTATGAGCAGTTCTTC. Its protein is CASSPSGTSGIYEQFF.

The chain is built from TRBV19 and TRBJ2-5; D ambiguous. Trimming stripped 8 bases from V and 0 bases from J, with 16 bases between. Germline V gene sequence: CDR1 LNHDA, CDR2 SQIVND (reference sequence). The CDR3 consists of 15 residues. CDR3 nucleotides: TGTGCCAGTTCCCCCCGTGGCACGTACCAAGAGACCCAGTACTTC. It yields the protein CASSPRGTYQETQYF. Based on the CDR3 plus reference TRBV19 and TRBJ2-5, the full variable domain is DGGITQSPKYLFRKEGQNVTLSCEQNLNHDAMYWYRQDPGQGLRLIYYSQIVNDFQKGDIAEGYSVSREKKESFPLTVTSAQKNPTAFYLCASSPRGTYQETQYFGPGTRLLVL.

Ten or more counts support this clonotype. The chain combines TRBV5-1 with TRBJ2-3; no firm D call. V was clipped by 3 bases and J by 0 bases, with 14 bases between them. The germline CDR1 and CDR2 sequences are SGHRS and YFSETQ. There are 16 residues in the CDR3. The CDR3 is CASSYNTHISTDTQYF. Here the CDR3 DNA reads TGCGCCAGCAGCTACAATACACATATTAGCACAGATACGCAGTATTTT.

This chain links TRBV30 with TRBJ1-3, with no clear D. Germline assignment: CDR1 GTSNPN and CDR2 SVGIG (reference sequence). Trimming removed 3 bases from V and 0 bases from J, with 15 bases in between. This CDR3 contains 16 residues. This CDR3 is CAWRSQPGNSGNTIYF. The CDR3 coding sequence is TGTGCCTGGAGATCCCAGCCGGGAAACTCTGGAAACACCATATATTTT.

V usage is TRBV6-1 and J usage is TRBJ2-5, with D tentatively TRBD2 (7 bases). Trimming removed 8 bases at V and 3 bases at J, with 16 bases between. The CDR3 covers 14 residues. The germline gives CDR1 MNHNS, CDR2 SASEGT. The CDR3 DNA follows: TGTGCCAGCCTAAAGGGGGGGGGCGAAGAGACCCAGTACTTC. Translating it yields CASLKGGGEETQYF.

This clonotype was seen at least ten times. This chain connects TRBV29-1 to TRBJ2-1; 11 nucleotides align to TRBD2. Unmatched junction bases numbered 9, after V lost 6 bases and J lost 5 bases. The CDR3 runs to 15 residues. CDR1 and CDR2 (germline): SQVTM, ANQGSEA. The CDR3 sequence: CSVRDTSGGHNEQFF. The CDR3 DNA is TGCAGCGTCAGAGATACTAGCGGGGGTCACAATGAGCAGTTCTTC.

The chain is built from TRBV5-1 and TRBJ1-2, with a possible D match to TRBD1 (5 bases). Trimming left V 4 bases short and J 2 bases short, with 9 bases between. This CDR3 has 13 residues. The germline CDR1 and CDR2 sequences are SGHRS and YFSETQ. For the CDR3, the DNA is TGCGCCAGCAGCCACGGACAAAACTATGGCTACACCTTC. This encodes CASSHGQNYGYTF.

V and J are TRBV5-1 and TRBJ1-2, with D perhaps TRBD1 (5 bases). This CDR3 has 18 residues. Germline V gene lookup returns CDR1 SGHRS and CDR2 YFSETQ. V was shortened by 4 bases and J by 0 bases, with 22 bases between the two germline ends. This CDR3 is CASSLTVLRGRTNYGYTF. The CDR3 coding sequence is TGCGCCAGCAGCCTTACGGTTTTGAGGGGACGGACTAACTATGGCTACACCTTC.

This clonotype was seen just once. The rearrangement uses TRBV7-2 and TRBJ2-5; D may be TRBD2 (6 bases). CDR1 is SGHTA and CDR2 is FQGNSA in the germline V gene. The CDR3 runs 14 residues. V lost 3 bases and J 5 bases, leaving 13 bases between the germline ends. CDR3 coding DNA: TGTGCCAGCAGCTTGGCTAGCGTAGGGGAGACCCAGTACTTC. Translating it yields CASSLASVGETQYF.

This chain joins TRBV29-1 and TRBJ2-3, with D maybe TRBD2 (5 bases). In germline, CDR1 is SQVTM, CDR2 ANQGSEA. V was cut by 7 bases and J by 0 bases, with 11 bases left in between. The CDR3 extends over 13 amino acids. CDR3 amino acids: CSALSDSTDTQYF. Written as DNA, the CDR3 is TGCAGCGCCCTTAGCGATAGCACAGATACGCAGTATTTT.

CDR3 in DNA: TGTGCCAGCAGGCAAAGGCAGGGGCGGGTCACAGATACGCAGTATTTT. This codes for CASRQRQGRVTDTQYF. The chain combines TRBV12-3 or TRBV12-4 with TRBJ2-3; tentatively, D is TRBD1 (6 bases). CDR3 length: 16 residues. Trimming left V 6 bases short and J 2 bases short, with 18 bases between.

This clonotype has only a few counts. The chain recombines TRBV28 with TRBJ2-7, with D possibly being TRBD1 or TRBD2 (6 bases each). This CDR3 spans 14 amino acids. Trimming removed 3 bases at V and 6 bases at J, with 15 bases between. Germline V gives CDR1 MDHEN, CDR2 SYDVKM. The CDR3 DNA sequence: TGTGCCAGCAGTTTTGGAGGGGGAACCTCCGAGCAGTACTTC. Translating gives CASSFGGGTSEQYF. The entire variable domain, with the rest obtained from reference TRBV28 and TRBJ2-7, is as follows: DVKVTQSSRYLVKRTGEKVFLECVQDMDHENMFWYRQDPGLGLRLIYFSYDVKMKEKGDIPEGYSVSREKKERFSLILESASTNQTSMYLCASSFGGGTSEQYFGPGTRLTVT.

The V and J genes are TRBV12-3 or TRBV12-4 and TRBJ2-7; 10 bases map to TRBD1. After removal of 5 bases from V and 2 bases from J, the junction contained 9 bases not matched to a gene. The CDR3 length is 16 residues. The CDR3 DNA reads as TGTGCCAGCAGTCCCCGACAGGGGGCCGAAGCCTACGAGCAGTACTTC. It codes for CASSPRQGAEAYEQYF.

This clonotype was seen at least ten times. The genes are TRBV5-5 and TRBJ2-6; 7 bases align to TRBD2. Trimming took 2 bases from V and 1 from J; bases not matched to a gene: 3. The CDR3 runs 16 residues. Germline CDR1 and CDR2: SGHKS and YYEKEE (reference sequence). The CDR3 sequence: CASSLIGGSGANVLTF. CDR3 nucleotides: TGTGCCAGCAGCTTAATCGGGGGGTCTGGGGCCAACGTCCTGACTTTC.

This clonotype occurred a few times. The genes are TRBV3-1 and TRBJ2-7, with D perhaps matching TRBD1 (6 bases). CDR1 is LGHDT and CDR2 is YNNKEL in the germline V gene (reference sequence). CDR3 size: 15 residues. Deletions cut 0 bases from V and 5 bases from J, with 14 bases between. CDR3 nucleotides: TGTGCCAGCAGCCAAGAGGGGGCGCTTCTCAACGAGCAGTACTTC. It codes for CASSQEGALLNEQYF.